These 26 T cell receptor beta chains share one sample of origin, sequenced in a study of spatial heterogeneity in lung cancer. TCRdb re-called the 5' RACE reads with MiXCR, one entry per CDR3 protein. The sample carries about 26,000 distinct CDR3 sequences, more than 10% recorded once. Documented time point: sample taken at primary tumor resection. TCRs were sequenced from unsorted whole RNA of tumor, nontumor lung or PBMC. The input for sequencing was PBMCs, taken at surgery. The receptors come from a female donor with early-stage non-small cell lung cancer.

This clonotype has ten or more counts. The rearrangement links TRBV27 to TRBJ2-3; D ambiguous. The CDR3 covers 14 residues. Germline CDR1 and CDR2: MNHEY and SMNVEV (reference sequence). Trimming pared 0 bases from V and 1 base from J, leaving 5 bases between. This CDR3 is CASSLSWGTDTQYF. In nucleotides, the CDR3 is TGTGCCAGCAGTTTATCGTGGGGCACAGATACGCAGTATTTT.

This clonotype was seen repeatedly, ten times or more. The gene calls are TRBV11-2 and TRBJ2-5; no clear D. The CDR3 runs to 16 residues. Per the germline V gene, CDR1 is SGHAT and CDR2 is FQNNGV. The V and J ends lost 5 bases and 0 bases respectively, with 16 bases between them. The CDR3 coding sequence is TGTGCCAGCAGCCCTTACCAATCCCTGTACCAAGAGACCCAGTACTTC. It codes for CASSPYQSLYQETQYF. Looking up the rest from reference TRBV11-2 and TRBJ2-5 gives the full variable domain: EAGVAQSPRYKIIEKRQSVAFWCNPISGHATLYWYQQILGQGPKLLIQFQNNGVVDDSQLPKDRFSAERLKGVDSTLKIQPAKLEDSAVYLCASSPYQSLYQETQYFGPGTRLLVL.

The table lists this clonotype with a few counts. The V gene is TRBV6-6, the J gene TRBJ2-6, with D perhaps given as TRBD1 or TRBD2 (5 bases each). V dropped 5 bases and J dropped 0 bases, with 17 bases sitting between them. Germline values: CDR1 MNHNY, CDR2 SVGAGI (reference sequence). This CDR3 spans 18 amino acids. The CDR3 sequence is CASSRPRGLRSGANVLTF. CDR3 DNA sequence: TGTGCCAGCAGTCGCCCCCGGGGCCTTCGCTCTGGGGCCAACGTCCTGACTTTC.

The rearrangement links TRBV7-6 to TRBJ1-1, with D possibly being TRBD1 (5 bases). Germline loops: CDR1 SGHVS, CDR2 FNYEAQ. The CDR3 consists of 13 residues. Trimming cost V 2 bases and J 1 base, with 5 bases left between them. CDR3 in DNA: TGTGCCAGCAGCTTACAGGGGAACACTGAAGCTTTCTTT. It encodes CASSLQGNTEAFF.

Details on this clonotype: A much bigger clone sits one base away, suggesting this may be a read error. The chain recombines TRBV7-2 with TRBJ2-2; TRBD1 is a possible D gene (5 bases). Germline CDR1 SGHTA, CDR2 FQGNSA. Trimming stripped 4 bases from V and 4 bases from J, with 13 bases between. The CDR3 is made up of 15 amino acids. The CDR3 DNA is TGTGCCAGCAGCTCCGGGCAGGGTGCCACCGGGGAGCTGTTTTTT. Encoded protein: CASSSGQGATGELFF.

A few counts support this clonotype. This rearrangement joins TRBV6-2 or TRBV6-3 to TRBJ2-5; D is unresolved. In germline, CDR1 is MNHEY, CDR2 SVGEGT. CDR3 length equals 16 residues. The V end was cut by 6 bases, the J end by 2 bases, with 19 bases between. The CDR3 sequence is CASRSRVVRPQETQYF. CDR3 nucleotides: TGTGCCAGCAGATCCCGGGTAGTCCGTCCTCAAGAGACCCAGTACTTC.

The gene calls are TRBV6-1 and TRBJ1-1; D is ambiguous. CDR1 and CDR2 from the germline V gene are MNHNS and SASEGT. CDR3 size: 14 residues. The V end lost 0 bases, the J end lost 5 bases, and 10 bases lay between the germline ends. CDR3 region: CASSEALSSTEAFF. Written as DNA, the CDR3 is TGTGCCAGCAGTGAAGCGCTGAGCTCAACTGAAGCTTTCTTT.

V usage is TRBV10-3 and J usage is TRBJ1-1; perhaps TRBD1 as D (6 bases). Germline CDR1 is ENHRY and CDR2 is SYGVKD. With 6 bases removed from V and 4 bases from J, the gap between germline ends came to 21 bases. This CDR3 contains 16 residues. CDR3 sequence: CAIRDHGGLGSTEAFF. DNA of the CDR3: TGTGCCATCAGGGATCATGGGGGGCTTGGGAGCACTGAAGCTTTCTTT.

This clonotype was counted at least ten times. The rearrangement links TRBV6-6 to TRBJ1-6; D is uncertain. The CDR3 has 12 residues. The V gene's germline CDR1 is MNHNY and CDR2 SVGAGI (reference sequence). V shed 2 bases and J shed 8 bases, with 4 bases lying between them. CDR3 nucleotides: TGTGCCAGCAGTTACCGCGATTCACCCCTCCACTTT. Residues: CASSYRDSPLHF.

This sequence joins TRBV15 and TRBJ2-1, with D perhaps matching TRBD2 (6 bases). The CDR3 has 15 amino acids. V gave up 3 bases and J gave up 2 bases, with 11 bases separating them. Germline V gives CDR1 LNHNV, CDR2 YYDKDF (reference sequence). CDR3 sequence (DNA): TGTGCCACCAGCAGCGGGCGGGACCCCTACAATGAGCAGTTCTTC. It codes for CATSSGRDPYNEQFF.

The chain recombines TRBV6-5 with TRBJ1-3, with D maybe TRBD1 (6 bases). Germline loops: CDR1 MNHEY, CDR2 SVGAGI. Trimming cost V 4 bases and J 0 bases, with 16 bases left between them. The CDR3 is 17 residues long. In DNA, the CDR3 is TGTGCCAGCAGTTCAACAGGGCAAGCATCCTCTGGAAACACCATATATTTT. Translating it yields CASSSTGQASSGNTIYF.

The V gene is TRBV11-2, the J gene TRBJ2-5, with TRBD1 matching over 9 bases. The CDR3 consists of 16 residues. CDR1 SGHAT and CDR2 FQNNGV come from the germline V gene. V trimming: 5 bases; J trimming: 6 bases; junction bases outside the gene matches: 13. The CDR3 sequence is CASSPTPGTGIQTQYF. For the CDR3, the DNA is TGTGCCAGCAGCCCCACCCCCGGGACAGGGATACAGACCCAGTACTTC. Looking up the rest from reference TRBV11-2 and TRBJ2-5 gives the full variable domain: EAGVAQSPRYKIIEKRQSVAFWCNPISGHATLYWYQQILGQGPKLLIQFQNNGVVDDSQLPKDRFSAERLKGVDSTLKIQPAKLEDSAVYLCASSPTPGTGIQTQYFGPGTRLLVL.

The V call is TRBV3-2, the J call TRBJ1-5; the table names TRBD1, a call not compared with the DNA. TRBV3-2 has pseudogene status. The CDR3 totals 15 residues. CDR3 in amino acids: CASSQEGGPGQPQHF. CDR3 bases: TGTGCCAGCAGCCAAGAAGGGGGCCCAGGGCAGCCCCAGCATTTT.

This clonotype appeared many times. CDR3 in amino acids: CASRRDFHTQYF. CDR3 DNA sequence: TGTGCCAGCAGGCGGGATTTCCATACGCAGTATTTT. This sequence joins TRBV7-9 and TRBJ2-3; D is possibly TRBD2 (6 bases). The germline gives CDR1 SEHNR, CDR2 FQNEAQ (reference sequence). The CDR3 covers 12 residues. Between the trimmed V and J ends, which lost 6 bases and 7 bases, there was a span of 11 bases.

The chain recombines TRBV7-2 with TRBJ1-3; possible D gene TRBD1, 5 bases. Germline V gene lookup returns CDR1 SGHTA and CDR2 FQGNSA. There are 16 residues in the CDR3. V gave up 2 bases and J gave up 2 bases, with 13 bases separating them. This chain's CDR3 is CASSLLAQTAGNTIYF. The CDR3 nucleotides are TGTGCCAGCAGCTTACTGGCGCAGACAGCTGGAAACACCATATATTTT.

This clonotype showed up many times. The chain employs TRBV3-1 and TRBJ2-1, with 10 bases aligning to TRBD2. CDR1 and CDR2 (germline): LGHDT, YNNKEL (reference sequence). V was pared by 1 base and J by 2 bases, with 2 bases of the junction left unmatched. There are 16 residues in the CDR3. The CDR3 DNA is TGTGCCAGCAGCCAAGTTAGCGGGAGGCCCTACAATGAGCAGTTCTTC. Translating it yields CASSQVSGRPYNEQFF.

In its sample, this clonotype was seen many times. The chain carries TRBV7-2 and TRBJ1-5; no reliable D call. The V gene's germline CDR1 is SGHTA and CDR2 FQGNSA. V lost 5 bases and J lost 8, with 16 bases in between. The CDR3 runs 14 residues. The CDR3 sequence is CASSRSSSVEPQHF. Written as DNA, the CDR3 is TGTGCCAGCAGCCGTTCGTCCTCAGTCGAGCCCCAGCATTTT.

This clonotype was recorded many times. This chain links TRBV24-1 with TRBJ2-2; D is possibly TRBD1 (6 bases). V gave up 8 bases and J gave up 5 bases, with 8 bases separating them. CDR3 length: 12 amino acids. Per germline, CDR1 KGHDR and CDR2 SFDVKD. For the CDR3, the DNA is TGTGCCACCAATACAGGGACCGGGGAGCTGTTTTTT. Translating it yields CATNTGTGELFF.

The table lists this clonotype with many counts. The chain links TRBV29-1 to TRBJ2-2; tentatively, D is TRBD2 (6 bases). The CDR3 length is 14 residues. CDR1 and CDR2 from the germline V gene are SQVTM and ANQGSEA. V lost 7 bases and J 0 bases, leaving 12 bases between the germline ends. CDR3 in DNA: TGCAGCGCAGGGACTTTCGCGAACACCGGGGAGCTGTTTTTT. Its translation: CSAGTFANTGELFF.

The chain employs TRBV28 and TRBJ2-7, with no clear D. This CDR3 has 13 amino acids. Looked up from germline, CDR1 is MDHEN and CDR2 is SYDVKM. Deletions cut 5 bases from V and 3 bases from J, with 11 bases between. Here the CDR3 reads CASSRAPRYEQYF. The DNA for the CDR3 is TGTGCCAGCAGTCGAGCCCCTCGCTACGAGCAGTACTTC. Supplemented by reference TRBV28 and TRBJ2-7, the full variable domain reads DVKVTQSSRYLVKRTGEKVFLECVQDMDHENMFWYRQDPGLGLRLIYFSYDVKMKEKGDIPEGYSVSREKKERFSLILESASTNQTSMYLCASSRAPRYEQYFGPGTRLTVT.

In its sample, this clonotype was seen many times. The chain joins TRBV9 to TRBJ2-2, with no clear D. CDR1 is SGDLS and CDR2 is YYNGEE in the germline V gene. Trimming cost V 0 bases and J 2 bases, with 5 bases left between them. The CDR3 length is 14 residues. CDR3 amino acids: CASSVVLNTGELFF. The CDR3 DNA reads TGTGCCAGCAGCGTAGTGCTTAACACCGGGGAGCTGTTTTTT.

This clonotype was observed a handful of times. The chain carries TRBV7-2 and TRBJ2-7, with D perhaps being TRBD1 or TRBD2 (6 bases each). The CDR3 covers 15 residues. The V gene's germline CDR1 is SGHTA and CDR2 FQGNSA. Trimming left V 5 bases short and J 4 bases short, with 18 bases between. CDR3 nucleotides: TGTGCCAGCAGCGTCGGTTCGGGGGCGCAATACGAGCAGTACTTC. Translating gives CASSVGSGAQYEQYF.

This clonotype has at least ten counts. This chain links TRBV5-1 with TRBJ2-1; 9 bases are shared with TRBD2. V lost 4 bases and J lost 2; bases outside the gene matches: 7. The CDR3 spans 16 residues. Looked up from germline, CDR1 is SGHRS and CDR2 is YFSETQ. CDR3 bases: TGCGCCAGCAGCACACGACTAGCGGATACCTACAATGAGCAGTTCTTC. It encodes CASSTRLADTYNEQFF.

This clonotype occurred many times. The CDR3 coding sequence is TGCGCCAGCAGCCACCGGGGACTAGCGGCCTACGAGCAGTACTTC. Residues: CASSHRGLAAYEQYF. V is TRBV4-1 and J is TRBJ2-7; 11 bases match TRBD2. Unmatched junction bases numbered 3, after V lost 3 bases and J lost 2 bases. CDR1 is MGHRA, CDR2 YSYEKL, per germline. The length of the CDR3 is 15 residues.

This clonotype was counted at least ten times. This chain connects TRBV5-6 to TRBJ2-7; 9 positions agree with TRBD2. The junction had 11 bases not matched to a gene; V was cut back by 6 bases and J by 4 bases. CDR3 size: 15 residues. Germline V CDR1 and CDR2: SGHDT, YYEEEE. CDR3 nucleotides: TGTGCCAGCAACCTGCGGGGGGGGAGGTGGTACGAGCAGTACTTC. It translates to CASNLRGGRWYEQYF.

The chain couples TRBV6-5 to TRBJ2-3; the D call may be TRBD1 or TRBD2 (5 bases each). V shed 6 bases and J shed 9 bases, with 16 bases lying between them. The CDR3 sequence is 13 residues long. Germline values: CDR1 MNHEY, CDR2 SVGAGI. CDR3 DNA sequence: TGTGCCAGCAGAGGGGACGACGACGGCACGCAGTATTTT. As protein: CASRGDDDGTQYF.